These T cell receptor beta chains were read from a single sample in a study of circulating and synovial CD4+ cells in juvenile arthritis. Libraries were prepared by immunoSEQ multiplex PCR; TCRdb keeps only in-frame clonotypes and omits some of them. This sample has 30,000 to 40,000 clones; over 95% occur once, and the top ten carry approximately 0.19%. The sequenced sample was CD4+ T cells from blood. These receptor sequences come from a human donor with juvenile idiopathic arthritis. The CDR3 runs from the conserved cysteine through the conserved F or W.

>TRBJ2-5|TRBV6-5
CASSYSAGWETQYF
>TRBJ2-7|TRBV10-3
CAISLQGYEQYF
>TRBJ1-2|TRBV10-3
CAISEKSGGALGYTF
>TRBJ2-7|TRBV7-3
CASSSGQSTYEQYF
>TRBJ2-7|TRBV5-8
CASSPRWVSSYEQYF
>TRBJ2-2|TRBV15
CATSRVGTSVHRELFF
>TRBJ2-7|TRBV6-1
CASSEGLASSYEQYF
>TRBJ2-5|TRBV9
CASSADSGGRETQYF
>TRBJ1-4|TRBV28
CASSLPRYYSGKGELFF
>TRBJ1-6|TRBV4-2
CASSQERALSNSPLHF
>TRBJ1-1|TRBV6-6
CASTKGQFEAFF
>TRBJ1-4|TRBV7-9
CASSPGQGGEKLFF
>TRBJ2-7|TRBV20-1
CSAPSGNEQYF
>TRBJ1-5|TRBV19
CASSPQAQVYQPQHF
>TRBJ1-6|TRBV4-1
CASRQGPYFPYNSPLHF
>TRBJ2-3|TRBV5-6
CASSLAGGGTFFSQYF
>TRBJ2-7|TRBV11-1
CASSLGETKSYEQYF
>TRBJ1-6|TRBV6-4
CASSDSAGAPLHF
>TRBJ1-1|TRBV18
CASSPTVEVDAFF
>TRBJ1-5|TRBV18
CASSPSTGSPAQHF
>TRBJ2-6|TRBV4-2
CASSRGGVSGANVLTF
>TRBJ1-1|TRBV29-1
CSVAPGGMNTEAFF
>TRBJ2-6|TRBV9
CASSVGGSSGANVLTF
>TRBJ2-2|TRBV5-1
CASSLGQVANTGELFF